This TCR beta chain was captured by sequencing in a study of CD8+ T cells in alopecia areata. Overall study context: Treated patients were dosed with oral tofacitinib, taking 5 to 10 mg twice daily. People stayed on tofacitinib for 6 to 18 months, then stopped the drug for 6 months. Whole-study findings and limits: Scalp clonality decreased significantly with tofacitinib, and so did expanded CD8+ clones among the top 100. Against the mouse data, patients shared TCRs less clearly, possibly for HLA reasons.

As to treatment: oral pan-JAK inhibitor, 5-10 mg twice daily. Details on this clone: Its antigen is currently unknown.

Germline CDR1 reads SNHLY; CDR2 reads FYNNEI. This CDR3 region has 13 residues. V was clipped by 3 bases and J by 0 bases, with 5 bases between them. RNA extraction was followed by reverse transcription into cDNA, which acted as the sequencing template. The repertoire was sequenced with immunoSEQ multiplex PCR; TCRdb's copy has only in-frame clones and lacks some. The table includes under 350,000 clones, about 62% detected once. The source material was CD4+ T cells sorted from blood, sampled at week 24, from a patient treated with tofacitinib. The chain uses TRBV2 and TRBJ1-1; D is uncertain. The receptor comes from a human donor with alopecia areata. CDR3 residues: CASSEYMNTEAFF. CDR3 in DNA: TGTGCCAGCAGTGAGTACATGAACACTGAAGCTTTCTTT.